This is a list of T cell receptor beta chains from one sample in a study of blood T cells in healthy people across ages. TCRdb re-called the 5' RACE reads through MiXCR, storing one row per CDR3 protein. Here the sample spans about 800,000 distinct CDR3 sequences, around half being singletons. The sample taken for sequencing was blood. These TCRs come from a man older than 75 in good health. CDR3s include the opening cysteine and the closing phenylalanine or tryptophan. D genes are given only for firm matches. Clone size, where shown, is once, few, many, or a class for clones that have expanded.

D gene | J gene | V gene | clone size | CDR3 DNA | CDR3 protein
NA | TRBJ2-5 | TRBV6-2/TRBV6-3 | few | TGTGCCAGCAGTAGAAGACAACGGGAGACCCAGTACTTC | CASSRRQRETQYF
TRBD2 | TRBJ2-7 | TRBV27 | few | TGTGCCAGCAGTTCCCGTCTAGCGGGAGGGGGCTACGAGCAGTACTTC | CASSSRLAGGGYEQYF
NA | TRBJ2-7 | TRBV25-1 | NA | TGTGCCACGGGACCTTCCGGCGTGGACGAGCAGTACTTC | CATGPSGVDEQYF
TRBD2 | TRBJ2-3 | TRBV12-3/TRBV12-4 | once | TGTGCCAGCAGCCCCTTCGGGGGAGCGGGACCAGATGCGCAATATTTT | CASSPFGGAGPDAQYF
TRBD2 | TRBJ2-1 | TRBV29-1 | many | TGCAGCGGTAAGGTAGCGGGAGTCTACAATGAGCAGTTCTTC | CSGKVAGVYNEQFF
TRBD2 | TRBJ2-3 | TRBV7-2 | few | TGTGCCAGCAGCCCCGCGGGGACTAGCGGGGTAGCAGATACGCAGTATTTT | CASSPAGTSGVADTQYF
NA | TRBJ2-3 | TRBV12-3/TRBV12-4 | NA | TGTGCCAGCAGTTTAGGGACAAAAATATGGGCAGATATGGAATATTTT | CASSLGTKIWADMEYF
NA | TRBJ2-7 | TRBV14 | few | TGTGCCAGCAGCGCCGTTTGGGGATACGAGCAGTACTTC | CASSAVWGYEQYF
NA | TRBJ1-1 | TRBV20-1 | once | TGCAGTGCTAGAGATCGCTCCAAAAGAGAGATGAACACTGAAGCTTTCTTT | CSARDRSKREMNTEAFF
NA | TRBJ2-1 | TRBV4-2 | NA | TGTGCCAGCAGCCAAGGGCGCAGGCTAGCGACGAACAATGAGCAGTTCTTC | CASSQGRRLATNNEQFF
TRBD2 | TRBJ2-2 | TRBV24-1 | once | TGTGCCACCAGTGACCTTAGCGGGAGTGTCTCCGGGGAGCTGTTTTTT | CATSDLSGSVSGELFF